Sequencing of this T cell receptor (beta chain) was carried out in a study of blood T cells in healthy people across ages. Donors ranged from roughly 6 to 100 years old and were healthy Caucasians in Russia. RNA extraction gave at least 5 micrograms of total RNA per sample. The authors ran a second PCR of 7 to 11 cycles using a sample-barcoded 5' primer and a J-beta primer mix. TCRdb reprocessed the 5' RACE reads with MiXCR, giving one entry per CDR3 protein. The repertoire holds about 930,000 distinct CDR3 sequences, with just under 30% as singletons. Germline CDR1 and CDR2: MDHEN and SYDVKM. CDR3 length: 13 residues. V was pared by 6 bases and J by 5 bases, with 3 bases of the junction left unmatched. This clonotype was detected ten times or more. This sample also belongs to another study, concerning T cells of mothers and their children. Per that study: Whether pairs are related or unrelated, thymic selection shapes their TCR recombination output in much the same way. Persistent microchimeric T cell clones were sought, and none were detected.

This sequence was found in a woman aged 40 to 55 in good health. Sequenced: blood. The chain combines TRBV28 with TRBJ2-1; 8 nucleotides match TRBD1. This CDR3 reads CASRRQGHNEQFF. CDR3 in DNA: TGTGCCAGCAGGAGACAGGGGCACAATGAGCAGTTCTTC. Supplemented by reference TRBV28 and TRBJ2-1, the full variable domain reads DVKVTQSSRYLVKRTGEKVFLECVQDMDHENMFWYRQDPGLGLRLIYFSYDVKMKEKGDIPEGYSVSREKKERFSLILESASTNQTSMYLCASRRQGHNEQFFGPGTRLTVL.